This is a list of T cell receptor beta chains from one sample in a study of sequential checkpoint blockade in melanoma. Libraries were prepared by immunoSEQ multiplex PCR; TCRdb keeps only in-frame clonotypes and omits some of them. This table holds over a thousand clones, 21% found once. Here the sequenced sample was tumor tissue (inferred from file names), taken from a patient given nivolumab and ipilimumab in sequence. These TCRs come from a human donor with melanoma. CDR3s include the opening cysteine and the closing phenylalanine or tryptophan. The order of the fields is D gene, J gene, V gene, clone size, CDR3 DNA, CDR3 protein. D genes are given only for firm matches. Expanded clones are given a class, and other clones once, few, many or no size at all.

>-|TRBJ2-3|TRBV11-3|medium-sized
TGTGCCAGCAGCTCCCAGCGGAACACAGATACGCAGTATTTT
CASSSQRNTDTQYF
>-|TRBJ1-5|TRBV11-3|medium-sized
TGTGCCAGCAGCTTGTTCGGCAGCCGACGAGATCAGCCCCAGCATTTT
CASSLFGSRRDQPQHF
>TRBD1|TRBJ2-7|TRBV11-3|-
TGTGCCAGCAGCTCGGGACAGGTTACCTACGAGCAGTACTTC
CASSSGQVTYEQYF
>-|TRBJ2-6|TRBV6-8|few
TGTGCCAGCAGTCCCAGTGTATCTGGGGCCAACGTCCTGACTTTC
CASSPSVSGANVLTF
>TRBD1|TRBJ2-7|TRBV30|-
TGTGCCTGGAGTACAGGGGACTACGAGCAGTACTTC
CAWSTGDYEQYF
>-|TRBJ2-2|TRBV19|-
TGTGCCAGTAGTATTTTCGGGTTGACTGAAAACACCGGGGAGCTGTTTTTT
CASSIFGLTENTGELFF
>-|TRBJ1-3|TRBV19|-
TGTGCCAGTAGTATAACCGGAACCTCTGGAAACACCATATATTTT
CASSITGTSGNTIYF
>TRBD2|TRBJ2-3|TRBV6-8|few
TGTGCCAGCAGGGGGACTAGCGGGAGCGCAGATACGCAGTATTTT
CASRGTSGSADTQYF
>-|TRBJ2-5|TRBV23-1|few
TGCGCCAGCAGCCGGGGTGGAGAAGAGAGCCAGTACTTC
CASSRGGEESQYF
>-|TRBJ2-5|TRBV11-3|medium-sized
TGTGCCAGCAGCTCAACACTCGAGTACCAAGAGACCCAGTACTTC
CASSSTLEYQETQYF
>-|TRBJ2-2|TRBV11-3|medium-sized
TGTGCCAGCAGCTTAGACAGTTACACCGGGGAGCTGTTTTTT
CASSLDSYTGELFF
>TRBD1|TRBJ2-7|TRBV9|few
TGTGCCAGCAGCGGAGGACAGGGTTGGGGAGAGGAGCAGTACTTC
CASSGGQGWGEEQYF
>TRBD1|TRBJ2-1|TRBV12-5|-
TGTGCTAGTGGTCCAAGAGGACAGGGGGAGTTGAGTGAGCAGTTCTTC
CASGPRGQGELSEQFF
>TRBD2|TRBJ2-7|TRBV11-3|medium-sized
TGTGCCAGCAGCCTACTAGCGGAGCAACCTTCCTACGAGCAGTACTTC
CASSLLAEQPSYEQYF
>-|TRBJ2-2|TRBV15|large
TGTGCCACCAGCAGAGGGACTTTTCTCGGGGAGCTGTTTTTT
CATSRGTFLGELFF
>TRBD2|TRBJ2-5|TRBV11-3|many
TGTGCCAGCAGCCAAGTAGCGGGAGGTGATGAGACCCAGTACTTC
CASSQVAGGDETQYF
>TRBD2|TRBJ2-1|TRBV6-8|few
TGTGCCAGCGGGGAGCGGGACTACAATGAGCAGTTCTTC
CASGERDYNEQFF
>-|TRBJ2-4|TRBV11-3|medium-sized
TGTGCCAGCAGCTTTTCCCACGGGGATGAGAGGAAAAACATTCAGTACTTC
CASSFSHGDERKNIQYF
>TRBD1|TRBJ1-1|TRBV6-8|few
TGTGCCAGCAGTCCTACAGGGGAGGACACTGAAGCTTTCTTT
CASSPTGEDTEAFF
>TRBD1|TRBJ2-7|TRBV30|-
TGTGCCTGGAGCGACAGGGTGGGGGAGCAGTACTTC
CAWSDRVGEQYF
>TRBD1|TRBJ2-7|TRBV6-8|few
TGTGCCAGCAGCCGACAGGGTGGCGCCTACGAGCAGTACTTC
CASSRQGGAYEQYF
>-|TRBJ1-2|TRBV11-3|medium-sized
TGTGCCAGCAGCTCCTGGGACACCGATTATGGCTACACCTTC
CASSSWDTDYGYTF
>TRBD2|TRBJ2-4|TRBV11-3|hyperexpanded
TGTGCCAGCAGCTTGGAATCGGGACTATCTCAAAACATTCAGTACTTC
CASSLESGLSQNIQYF
>-|TRBJ1-1|TRBV9|-
TGTGCCAGCAGGGAGGACCGAAACACTGAAGCTTTCTTT
CASREDRNTEAFF
>TRBD2|TRBJ2-1|TRBV7-1|-
TGTGCCAGCAGACCAGCAGCGGGGTATGAGCAGTTCTTC
CASRPAAGYEQFF
>TRBD1|TRBJ2-7|TRBV30|few
TGTGCCTGCAACCAAGGGGGCACCTACGAGCAGTACTTC
CACNQGGTYEQYF
>-|TRBJ2-7|TRBV28|few
TGTGCCAGCAGTTTATGGGGGGGAGGTTCGGCCTACGAGCAGTACTTC
CASSLWGGGSAYEQYF
>-|TRBJ2-7|TRBV11-3|medium-sized
TGTGCCAGCAGCTTGATGGGAGCTGCCCGTCCGGGTCGGGAGCAGTACTTC
CASSLMGAARPGREQYF
>-|TRBJ2-7|TRBV11-3|large
TGTGCCAGCAGCCCCCCGTGGGGGAACTACGAGCAGTACTTC
CASSPPWGNYEQYF
>TRBD2|TRBJ2-1|TRBV30|-
TGTGCCTGGAGTATGCTAGCGGGAGAAACATACAATGAGCAGTTCTTC
CAWSMLAGETYNEQFF
>-|TRBJ1-2|TRBV9|medium-sized
TGTGCCAGCAGCGTAGGGGTGGCGGGTGACTATGGCTACACCTTC
CASSVGVAGDYGYTF
>-|TRBJ2-6|TRBV12-5|-
TGTGCCAGCACCCCGATCCCAGCAGCGAACTCTGGGGCCAACGTCCTGACTTTC
CASTPIPAANSGANVLTF
>TRBD1|TRBJ1-5|TRBV11-3|medium-sized
TGTGCCAGCAGCTTGGAGACAGGGAATCAGCCCCAGCATTTT
CASSLETGNQPQHF
>-|TRBJ2-7|TRBV29-1|-
TGCAGCGTTGAAGGGGAGCACGGATACTCCTACGAGCAGTACTTC
CSVEGEHGYSYEQYF
>TRBD2|TRBJ2-3|TRBV10-3|-
TGTGCCATCAGTGAGTCTCTGGAGGGAGGGGGCACAGATACGCAGTATTTT
CAISESLEGGGTDTQYF
>TRBD2|TRBJ2-5|TRBV9|few
TGTGCCAGCAGCGGTGGGACTAGCGACCAAGAGACCCAGTACTTC
CASSGGTSDQETQYF
>TRBD2|TRBJ2-7|TRBV11-3|medium-sized
TGTGCCAGCAGCTTAGTGCGGACTAGTAACGAGCAGTACTTC
CASSLVRTSNEQYF
>TRBD2|TRBJ2-3|TRBV4-1|few
TGCGCCAGCAGCCGGACTAGCGGGAGTTCGAGCACAGATACGCAGTATTTT
CASSRTSGSSSTDTQYF
>-|TRBJ2-2|TRBV14|-
TGTGCCAGCAAGGGACTCTCGAACACCGGGGAGCTGTTTTTT
CASKGLSNTGELFF
>-|TRBJ2-5|TRBV29-1|-
TGCAGCGGGAAACTAGCCCCTCTCCAAGAGACCCAGTACTTC
CSGKLAPLQETQYF
>TRBD1|TRBJ1-2|TRBV18|-
TGTGCCAGCTCACCACCGGGGACAGGCGTCTCCGGCTACACCTTC
CASSPPGTGVSGYTF
>-|TRBJ2-5|TRBV19|-
TGTGCCAGTAGTATTGGAGCGGTACAAGAGACCCAGTACTTC
CASSIGAVQETQYF
>TRBD1|TRBJ1-1|TRBV18|-
TGTGCCAGCTCACCGCATAGGGGGCTCGGGAACACTGAAGCTTTCTTT
CASSPHRGLGNTEAFF
>TRBD1|TRBJ2-5|TRBV11-3|many
TGTGCCAGCAGCTTACTTTCAGGGGGCGGAAAGACCCAGTACTTC
CASSLLSGGGKTQYF
>TRBD2|TRBJ2-7|TRBV11-3|medium-sized
TGTGCCAGCAGCCCGGCGAGCGGGAGTTTCGGTTACGAGCAGTACTTC
CASSPASGSFGYEQYF